Listed below are T cell receptor beta chains from one sample, sequenced in a study of vaccination and CD4 T cells after COVID-19. What these receptors recognize is not known. One entry per CDR3 protein, called by TCRdb with MiXCR from the PCR reads. The data contain 19,000 or so distinct CDR3 sequences, more than 45% of them seen just once; the ten biggest clones take up roughly 10%. Specimen: CD4+ T cells from blood, cultured in vitro. The receptor set was obtained from a human donor who had recovered from COVID-19. The CDR3 runs from the conserved cysteine through the conserved F or W. The order of the fields is D gene, clone size, J gene, V gene, CDR3 DNA, CDR3 protein. D genes are given only for firm matches. A row's size may be missing; if present it is once, few, many or a size class.

-	few	TRBJ2-1	TRBV10-3	TGTGCCTCGAAGATACCGGACTATAGCAATGAGCAGTTCTTC	CASKIPDYSNEQFF
TRBD1	-	TRBJ1-1	TRBV6-1	TGTGCCAGCAGGAAAATGACAGGGATGAACACTGAAGCTTTCTTT	CASRKMTGMNTEAFF
-	medium-sized	TRBJ1-4	TRBV15	TGTGCCACCAGCAGAGATACAAGGAGCACCTATCATTTT	CATSRDTRSTYHF
-	-	TRBJ2-5	TRBV19	TGTGCCAGTAGGCCCGGACTGGGTGGACGGACCCAGTACTTC	CASRPGLGGRTQYF
-	few	TRBJ2-5	TRBV25-1	TGTGCCAGCAGTGAATTTGTCGGGGCCGGGCGCCAAGAGACCCAGTACTTC	CASSEFVGAGRQETQYF
-	-	TRBJ2-5	TRBV7-9	TGTGCCAGCAGCTTACCACGGGACACCGGGGCGGAGACCCAGTACTTC	CASSLPRDTGAETQYF
-	-	TRBJ1-6	TRBV11-3	TGTGCCAGCAGCTTAACGAGGGGATCACCCCTCCACTTT	CASSLTRGSPLHF
-	-	TRBJ2-1	TRBV6-2/TRBV6-3	TGTGCCAGCAGCGACATGGACAACTACAATGAGCAGTTCTTC	CASSDMDNYNEQFF
-	-	TRBJ1-2	TRBV15	TGTGCCACCAGCAGAGCCGGGACCCTAAACTATGGCTACACCTTC	CATSRAGTLNYGYTF
-	few	TRBJ1-1	TRBV20-1	TGCAGTGCCGCATCAGGGATACGGGCTGAAGCTTTCTTT	CSAASGIRAEAFF
-	-	TRBJ2-2	TRBV7-9	TGTGCCAGCAGCCCCACGTCCGGGGAGCTGTTTTTT	CASSPTSGELFF
TRBD1	-	TRBJ1-1	TRBV6-5	TGTGCCAGCAGTTACTCTCCACAGGGGGGGAACACTGAAGCTTTCTTT	CASSYSPQGGNTEAFF
-	few	TRBJ2-2	TRBV6-5	TGTGCCAGCAGTTACCGACTTGGCACCGGGGAGCTGTTTTTT	CASSYRLGTGELFF
TRBD1	few	TRBJ1-5	TRBV19	TGTGCCAGTAGGCTGACAGGGGGTCAGCCCCAGCATTTT	CASRLTGGQPQHF
TRBD2	-	TRBJ2-5	TRBV7-9	TGTGCCAGCAGCGCTAGCGGCCAAGAGACCCAGTACTTC	CASSASGQETQYF
-	-	TRBJ1-3	TRBV15	TGTGCCACCAGCAGAGATCGGGGGGACATCTCTGGAAACACCATATATTTT	CATSRDRGDISGNTIYF
TRBD2	-	TRBJ2-5	TRBV4-2	TGTGCCAGCAGCCTACAGGGACTAGCGGGGGGGCAGGAGACCCAGTACTTC	CASSLQGLAGGQETQYF
-	once	TRBJ1-2	TRBV5-4	TGTGCCAGCAGCTTGGTGGGTTGGGGGTTAAAGAACTCCTGGTACTATGGCTACACCTTC	CASSLVGWGLKNSWYYGYTF
-	-	TRBJ2-4	TRBV3-1	TGTGCCAGCAGCCAACGAGGGTATGGCATTCAGTACTTC	CASSQRGYGIQYF
-	once	TRBJ2-1	TRBV6-1	TGTGCCAGCAGCCTCGATACCTACAATGAGCAGTTCTTC	CASSLDTYNEQFF
TRBD1	-	TRBJ2-1	TRBV12-3/TRBV12-4	TGTGCCAGCAGTTTCGCCAAAGACAGGGGGCAGTTCTTC	CASSFAKDRGQFF
TRBD1	-	TRBJ2-3	TRBV19	TGTGCCAGTAGTAGTGGACAGGGAACCGATACGCAGTATTTT	CASSSGQGTDTQYF
-	few	TRBJ2-2	TRBV4-3	TGCGCCAGCAGCCAAGATGGAAGTGTATTGAACACCGGGGAGCTGTTTTTT	CASSQDGSVLNTGELFF
TRBD2	few	TRBJ2-3	TRBV2	TGTGCCAGCAGAGATAAACTAGCGGGGGGGAATACGCAGTATTTT	CASRDKLAGGNTQYF
-	-	TRBJ1-5	TRBV2	TGTGCCAGCAGTCCCACGCAGGGTCAGCCCCAGCATTTT	CASSPTQGQPQHF
-	few	TRBJ1-5	TRBV20-1	TGCAGTGCCATCAGGACCCCGAGTCAGCCCCAGCATTTT	CSAIRTPSQPQHF
-	few	TRBJ2-2	TRBV6-1	TGTGCCAGTTCCCCGAGGGACAAGAACACCGGGGAGCTGTTTTTT	CASSPRDKNTGELFF
-	few	TRBJ1-1	TRBV6-1	TGTGCCAGCAGTAGCCAGGGGATAAGCAACACTGAAGCTTTCTTT	CASSSQGISNTEAFF
-	-	TRBJ2-7	TRBV21-1	TGTGCCAGCAGCAAAGATGGTCCAGGGGGACGGCTAGCGGGAAGTAGCGAGCAGTACTTC	CASSKDGPGGRLAGSSEQYF
-	-	TRBJ2-7	TRBV11-3	TGTGCCAGCAGCTACGGACAGAGCTCCTACGAGCAGTACTTC	CASSYGQSSYEQYF
-	-	TRBJ1-2	TRBV20-1	TGCAGTGCTAGAGATTGGACGGGATACTGGAACTATGGCTACACCTTC	CSARDWTGYWNYGYTF
TRBD2	-	TRBJ2-1	TRBV7-6	TGTGCCAGCAGCTTAGCGGCTAGCGGGGACAATGAGCAGTTCTTC	CASSLAASGDNEQFF
-	-	TRBJ1-2	TRBV6-1	TGTGCCAGCACCACGAGGGTTGACTATGGCTACACCTTC	CASTTRVDYGYTF
-	-	TRBJ1-4	TRBV7-9	TGTGCCAGCAGTATAGGGGTAGGAGAAAAACTGTTTTTT	CASSIGVGEKLFF
TRBD2	few	TRBJ2-3	TRBV20-1	TGCAGTGCTAGAATTTCTAGCGGGGCCACAGATACGCAGTATTTT	CSARISSGATDTQYF
TRBD1	-	TRBJ1-4	TRBV7-2	TGTGCCAGCAGCCTTCAGGGGGTGGATGAAAAACTGTTTTTT	CASSLQGVDEKLFF
-	-	TRBJ2-3	TRBV11-3	TGTGCCAGCAGCTCCCTCCGCACAGATACGCAGTATTTT	CASSSLRTDTQYF
-	few	TRBJ2-7	TRBV7-8	TGTGCCAGCAGCTTTGCCGTGGACTCTCCAAACCTCTTCGAGCAGTACTTC	CASSFAVDSPNLFEQYF
-	-	TRBJ2-3	TRBV11-3	TGTGCCAGCAGCCGATTAGACACAGATACGCAGTATTTT	CASSRLDTDTQYF
TRBD1	-	TRBJ1-2	TRBV20-1	TGCAGTGCCTCGAGCGGGGACAGGTTCGAGGGGGGCTACACCTTC	CSASSGDRFEGGYTF
-	-	TRBJ2-1	TRBV20-1	TGCAGTGCTAGGCTAGCGACCTCAACCAATGAGCAGTTCTTC	CSARLATSTNEQFF
-	-	TRBJ1-5	TRBV21-1	TGTGCCAGCAGCTCCGAGGGGACATATGAGCATTTT	CASSSEGTYEHF
-	few	TRBJ2-7	TRBV7-2	TGTGCCAGCAGCCAGTACTCCCGGTCTCTCGAGCAGTACTTC	CASSQYSRSLEQYF
-	-	TRBJ1-1	TRBV7-3	TGTGCCAGCAGCCCCCAACCCCAGGGGCAAACTGAAGCTTTCTTT	CASSPQPQGQTEAFF